This T cell receptor beta chain was recovered during a study of vaccination and CD4 T cells after COVID-19 (dated by TCRdb to the early 2020s). In the study overall: Convalescent patients had a positive SARS-CoV-2 result on nasal swab PCR, and of these patients, several had mild disease and one had severe disease. In the convalescent cohort there were six males and four females, among whom were two Hispanic individuals, seven Caucasians, two Asians and one multiracial person. Participants got two doses of the Pfizer-BioNTech BNT162b2 vaccine (n=8) or two doses of the Moderna mRNA-1273 vaccine (n=2). Post-COVID blood samples were collected from convalescent patients a median of about 92 days after diagnosis, with a range of about 35 to 180 days. Post-vaccine blood samples were taken a median of approximately 70 days after the second vaccine dose, with a range of roughly 13 to 250 days. Culture stimuli were overlapping spike peptide pools from SARS-CoV-2 and from the common cold coronaviruses HCoV-NL63, HCoV-OC43 and HCoV-229E. Control cultures received a CEFX viral epitope pool as the positive control, an HIV-1 Nef peptide pool as the negative control, or no peptide. In 10 COVID-19 convalescent patients and a handful of infection-naive healthy vaccine recipients, the spike-specific CD4+ TCR repertoire before mRNA vaccination was compared with the repertoire after mRNA vaccination. On the study overall, not on this receptor specifically: The median count of SARS-CoV-2-reactive clonotypes went up from some 23 after infection to a few dozen after vaccination, although the change was not significant. The number of convalescent patients in the study was relatively small, and the study did not examine early timepoints following natural infection. Of the vaccine-specific clones found in convalescent patients, nearly all (304 of 307) were mono-reactive for SARS-CoV-2 spike instead of being cross-reactive with common cold coronaviruses. In convalescent patients, a median about 84% of post-vaccine SARS-CoV-2-reactive clones were detected only after vaccination, and vaccine-specific priming was suggested by this finding.

The treatment or condition label corresponds to: roughly 11-day PBMC culture with coronavirus spike peptide pools or control peptides (ViraFEST assay). The ViraFEST assay, used in the study, expanded antigen-specific T cells with peptide pools and then identified the expanded clonotypes through TCR sequencing. The positive SARS-CoV-2 PCR tests of the convalescent patients were dated from March to December 2020, before the Alpha, Beta and Delta variants emerged in the United States. PBMCs were cultured at approximately 2 million per well in IMDM supplemented with about 5% human AB serum and 8.5 to 10 IU/ml IL-2, with approximately 9.5 ug/ml peptide pools added. Half of the culture medium was replaced with fresh IL-2-containing medium on days 3 and 7. CD4+ T cells were isolated after around 11 days of culture through negative selection using the EasySep CD4+ T cell isolation kit. Ficoll-Paque Plus gradient centrifugation was used to isolate PBMCs from whole blood, and the isolated PBMCs were then either used fresh or cryopreserved at -140C. Each culture condition was generally run in triplicate wells.

With respect to this clonotype: Its antigen has not been determined. Base qualities are missing; no much larger clone stands one base away.

The receptor library was made with PCR. At the Johns Hopkins FTIC core, DNA from the cultured CD4+ T cells underwent TCR sequencing with the Oncomine TCR Beta short-read assay. Genomic DNA was extracted from the cultured CD4+ T cells with the QIAamp micro DNA kit. Oncomine TCR Beta libraries made from cultured CD4+ T cells were pooled using unique dual indexes and sequenced on an Illumina iSeq 100. As for the original processing: Non-productive sequences were filtered out, and CDR3s that did not start with C, did not end with F or W, or were shorter than 7 amino acids were discarded. Antigen-specific clonotypes were identified with the MANAFEST web application by comparing peptide-stimulated wells with reference and other culture wells. To be called positive, a clone needed an FDR below 0.05, an odds ratio above 5, and a productive frequency above 0.1% in at least two of three replicate wells. Cross-reactive clonotypes were defined as significantly expanded in both SARS-CoV-2 spike wells and at least one common cold coronavirus spike condition. CDR3 homology was assessed with Levenshtein distances (stringdist) and unrooted phylogenetic trees (ape) in R version 3.6.1. The public reads were reprocessed in TCRdb via fastp at Q25 and MiXCR, keeping in-frame beta chains. Merged by CDR3 protein, the rows form single entries marked with the most common genes and DNA. The V and J calls, along with clone size, are taken from TCRdb and not from the paper's own processing. Here the sample has around 16,000 distinct CDR3 sequences; 45% to 50% occur a single time. Approximately 12% of the sample lies in the top ten.

V is clipped by 4 bases and J by 7 bases, and the sequence between their germline boundaries is 17 bases long. From the cysteine through the phenylalanine, the CDR3 covers 15 amino acids. The kept DNA is CDR3 alone, 45 bases in frame from the first base. Looking up the germline V gene yields CDR1 SGHTA and CDR2 FQGNSA. The V gene is TRBV7-2 and the J gene is TRBJ2-1; tentative D gene TRBD2, with 7 bases matching. Source material: CD4+ T cells from blood, cultured in vitro. The clonotype comes from a human donor who had recovered from COVID-19. The base sequence is TGTGCCAGCAGCTCGTGGGGAGGGGGGGCGAATGAGCAGTTCTTC. This translates into CASSSWGGGANEQFF.